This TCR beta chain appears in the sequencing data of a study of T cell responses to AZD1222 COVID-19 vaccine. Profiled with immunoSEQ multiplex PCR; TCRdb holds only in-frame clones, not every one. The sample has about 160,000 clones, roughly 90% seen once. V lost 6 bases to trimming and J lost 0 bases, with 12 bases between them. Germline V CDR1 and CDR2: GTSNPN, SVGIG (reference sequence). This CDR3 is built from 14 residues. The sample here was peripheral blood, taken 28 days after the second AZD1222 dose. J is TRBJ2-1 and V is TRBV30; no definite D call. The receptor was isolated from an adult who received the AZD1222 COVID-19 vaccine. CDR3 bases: TGTGCCTGCCCAACCCGTAGCTCCTACAATGAGCAGTTCTTC. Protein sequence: CACPTRSSYNEQFF. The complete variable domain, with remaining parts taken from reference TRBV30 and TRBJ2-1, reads SQTIHQWPATLVQPVGSPLSLECTVEGTSNPNLYWYRQAAGRGLQLLFYSVGIGQISSEVPQNLSASRPQDRQFILSSKKLLLSDSGFYLCACPTRSSYNEQFFGPGTRLTVL.